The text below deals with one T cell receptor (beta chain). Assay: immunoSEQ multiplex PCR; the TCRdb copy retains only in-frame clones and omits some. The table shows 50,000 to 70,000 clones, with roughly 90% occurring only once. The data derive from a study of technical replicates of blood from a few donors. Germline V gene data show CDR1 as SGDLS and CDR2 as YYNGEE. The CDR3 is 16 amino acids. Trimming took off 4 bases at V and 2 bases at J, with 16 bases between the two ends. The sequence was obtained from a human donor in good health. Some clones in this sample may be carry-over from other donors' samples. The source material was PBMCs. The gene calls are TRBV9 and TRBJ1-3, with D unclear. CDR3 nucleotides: TGTGCCAGCAGCCCGAGAGGTGGGTTCACTGGAAACACCATATATTTT. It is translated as CASSPRGGFTGNTIYF.